This T cell receptor beta chain derives from a study of cytomegalovirus exposure and HLA in healthy donors. The CDR3 is 13 amino acids. Germline CDR1 is MNHNS and CDR2 is SASEGT. V was cut by 6 bases and J by 7 bases, with 15 bases left in between. This PCR relied on a set of 60 Vbeta primers and 13 Jbeta primers. Assay: immunoSEQ multiplex PCR; the TCRdb copy retains only in-frame clones and omits some. The repertoire consists of about 250,000 clones, with around 80% occurring once and the leading ten covering about 0.47%. This chain links TRBV6-1 with TRBJ1-2, with a possible D match to TRBD1 (6 bases). Source material: PBMCs. This receptor was identified in a boy aged 10-17 years in good health and CMV-seronegative. The CDR3 loop is CASRKQGSGGYTF. CDR3 nucleotide sequence: TGTGCCAGCAGAAAACAGGGTTCGGGTGGCTACACCTTC.